In this sample, the clone carrying this T cell receptor beta chain turned up many times. Its antigen is unknown. The data originate from a study of neurological immune-mediated disorders. Study information: The disease course was relapsing-remitting in roughly 31 and secondary progressive in about 9% of the roughly 34 multiple sclerosis patients. General study points: The multiple sclerosis repertoire cluster showed no association with any clinical or MRI feature. The authors stated that larger cohorts are needed. One cluster of related CDR3 sequences contained, by phylogenetic grouping, the repertoires of 18 of 34 multiple sclerosis patients and formed a possible signature.

The trim removed 0 bases at V and 4 bases at J, leaving 6 bases unmatched. This CDR3 has 16 residues. Germline V gene lookup returns CDR1 SGHRS and CDR2 YFSETQ. Each CDR3 protein is one row after TCRdb ran MiXCR on the 5' RACE reads. The sample lists about 46,000 distinct CDR3 sequences, roughly 2% occurring once. Unsorted libraries were generated from 2 million PBMCs. These cells had been stored in RNAlater at -80 C. The sequence derives from a woman in her 40s with multiple sclerosis. Sequencing was performed on PBMCs. The V call is TRBV5-1, the J call TRBJ2-1, with 8 bases aligning to TRBD2. CDR3 bases: TGCGCCAGCAGCTTGGCCACGGGGGGGCCTTACAATGAGCAGTTCTTC. This gives the protein CASSLATGGPYNEQFF.